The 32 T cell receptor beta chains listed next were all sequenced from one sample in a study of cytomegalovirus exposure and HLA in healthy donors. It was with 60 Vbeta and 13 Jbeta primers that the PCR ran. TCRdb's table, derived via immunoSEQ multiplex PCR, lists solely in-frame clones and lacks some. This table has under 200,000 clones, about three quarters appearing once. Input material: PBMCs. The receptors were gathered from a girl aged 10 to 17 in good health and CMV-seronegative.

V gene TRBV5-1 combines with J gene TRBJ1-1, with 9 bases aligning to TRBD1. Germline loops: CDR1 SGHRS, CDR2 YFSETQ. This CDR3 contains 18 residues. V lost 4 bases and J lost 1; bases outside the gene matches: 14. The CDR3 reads CASSPATGGKRGNTEAFF. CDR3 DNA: TGCGCCAGCAGCCCTGCAACAGGGGGCAAGAGGGGGAACACTGAAGCTTTCTTT.

The CDR3 region has the DNA TGTGCCAGCAGTTACGCAGGGCCTAATGAAAAACTGTTTTTT. Amino acid sequence: CASSYAGPNEKLFF. The chain has TRBV6-5 and TRBJ1-4, with D maybe TRBD1 (5 bases). Germline assignment: CDR1 MNHEY and CDR2 SVGAGI. This CDR3 has 14 amino acids. V shed 2 bases and J shed 3 bases, with 7 bases lying between them.

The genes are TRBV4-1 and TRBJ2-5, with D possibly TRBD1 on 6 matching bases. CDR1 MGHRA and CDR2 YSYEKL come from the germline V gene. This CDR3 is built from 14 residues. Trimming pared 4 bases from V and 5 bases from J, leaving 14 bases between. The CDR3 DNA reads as TGCGCCAGCAGCCCCTCAGGGGTTCGGGAGACCCAGTACTTC. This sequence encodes CASSPSGVRETQYF.

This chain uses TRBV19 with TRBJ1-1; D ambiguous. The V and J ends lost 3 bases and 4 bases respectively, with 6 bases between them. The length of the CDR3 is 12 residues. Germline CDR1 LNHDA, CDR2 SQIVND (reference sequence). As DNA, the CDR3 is TGTGCCAGTAGTATCTCCAGCACTGAAGCTTTCTTT. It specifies CASSISSTEAFF.

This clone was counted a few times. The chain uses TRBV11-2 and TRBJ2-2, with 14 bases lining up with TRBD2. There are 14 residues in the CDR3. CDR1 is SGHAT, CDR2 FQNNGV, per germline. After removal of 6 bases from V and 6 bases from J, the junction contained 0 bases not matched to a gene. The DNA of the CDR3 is TGTGCCAGCAGGACTAGCGGGGGGGCCGGGGAGCTGTTTTTT. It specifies CASRTSGGAGELFF.

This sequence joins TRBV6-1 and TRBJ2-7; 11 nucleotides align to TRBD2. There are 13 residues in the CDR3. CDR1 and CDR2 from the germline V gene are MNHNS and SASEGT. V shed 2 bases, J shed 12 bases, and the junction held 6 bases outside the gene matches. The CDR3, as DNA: TGTGCCAGCAGTGAACTAGCGGGGGGCACACGGTACTTC. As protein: CASSELAGGTRYF.

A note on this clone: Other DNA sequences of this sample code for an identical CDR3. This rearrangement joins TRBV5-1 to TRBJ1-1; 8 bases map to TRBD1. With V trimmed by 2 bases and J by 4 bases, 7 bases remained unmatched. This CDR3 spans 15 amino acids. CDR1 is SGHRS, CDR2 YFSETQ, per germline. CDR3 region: CASSLLTGVSTEAFF. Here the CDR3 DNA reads TGCGCCAGCAGCTTATTGACAGGGGTGAGCACTGAAGCTTTCTTT.

Written as DNA, the CDR3 is TGCGCCAGCAGCCCGACGGAGCCGAACACCGGGGAGCTGTTTTTT. Translation gives CASSPTEPNTGELFF. This chain joins TRBV4-1 and TRBJ2-2; no clear D gene. This CDR3 contains 15 residues. V was pared by 4 bases and J by 0 bases, with 9 bases between. The V gene's germline CDR1 is MGHRA and CDR2 YSYEKL.

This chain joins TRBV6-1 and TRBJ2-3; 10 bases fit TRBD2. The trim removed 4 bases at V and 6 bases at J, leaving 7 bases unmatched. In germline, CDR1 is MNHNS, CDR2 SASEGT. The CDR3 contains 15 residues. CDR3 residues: CASSGGAGGLDTQYF. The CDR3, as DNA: TGTGCCAGCAGTGGAGGAGCGGGGGGGCTGGATACGCAGTATTTT.

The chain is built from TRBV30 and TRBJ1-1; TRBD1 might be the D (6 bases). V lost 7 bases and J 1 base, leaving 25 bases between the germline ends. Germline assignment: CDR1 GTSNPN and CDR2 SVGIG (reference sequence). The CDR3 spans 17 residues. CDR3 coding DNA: TGTGCCTTGGGGACGTTGGACAGTTTTTTCAGGAACACTGAAGCTTTCTTT. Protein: CALGTLDSFFRNTEAFF. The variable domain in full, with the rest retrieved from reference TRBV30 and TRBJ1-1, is SQTIHQWPATLVQPVGSPLSLECTVEGTSNPNLYWYRQAAGRGLQLLFYSVGIGQISSEVPQNLSASRPQDRQFILSSKKLLLSDSGFYLCALGTLDSFFRNTEAFFGQGTRLTVV.

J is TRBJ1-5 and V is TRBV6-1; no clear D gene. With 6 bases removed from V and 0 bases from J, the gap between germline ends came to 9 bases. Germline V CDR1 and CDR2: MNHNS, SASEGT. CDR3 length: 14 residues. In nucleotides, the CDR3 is TGTGCCAGCAGGGGAGGGCTTAGCAATCAGCCCCAGCATTTT. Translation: CASRGGLSNQPQHF.

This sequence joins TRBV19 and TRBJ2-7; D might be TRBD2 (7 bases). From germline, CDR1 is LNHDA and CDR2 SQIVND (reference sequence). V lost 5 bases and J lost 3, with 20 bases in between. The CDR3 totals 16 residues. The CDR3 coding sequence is TGTGCCAGTAGTCCAGGACTAGGGGGAAACTTCTACGAGCAGTACTTC. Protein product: CASSPGLGGNFYEQYF.

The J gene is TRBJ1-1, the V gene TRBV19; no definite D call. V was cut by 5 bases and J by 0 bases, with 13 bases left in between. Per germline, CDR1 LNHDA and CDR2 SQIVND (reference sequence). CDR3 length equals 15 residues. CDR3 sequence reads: CASSSSLQMNTEAFF. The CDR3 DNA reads TGTGCCAGTAGTTCAAGCTTACAGATGAACACTGAAGCTTTCTTT.

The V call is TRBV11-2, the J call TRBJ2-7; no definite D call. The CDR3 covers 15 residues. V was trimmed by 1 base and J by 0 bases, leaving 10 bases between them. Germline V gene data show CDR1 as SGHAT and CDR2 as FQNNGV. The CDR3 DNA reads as TGTGCCAGCAGCTTAGGCCTCGTTAGCTCCTACGAGCAGTACTTC. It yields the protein CASSLGLVSSYEQYF.

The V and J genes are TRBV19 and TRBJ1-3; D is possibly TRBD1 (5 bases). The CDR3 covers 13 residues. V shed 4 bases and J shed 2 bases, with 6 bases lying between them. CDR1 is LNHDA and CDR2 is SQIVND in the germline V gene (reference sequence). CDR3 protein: CASSTGPGNTIYF. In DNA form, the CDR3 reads TGTGCCAGTAGTACAGGGCCTGGAAACACCATATATTTT.

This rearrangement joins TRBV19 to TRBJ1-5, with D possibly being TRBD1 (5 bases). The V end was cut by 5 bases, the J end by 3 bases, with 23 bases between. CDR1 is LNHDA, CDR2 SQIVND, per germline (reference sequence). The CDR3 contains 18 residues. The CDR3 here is CASSPSPRTSGVNQPQHF. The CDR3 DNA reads TGTGCCAGTAGTCCTTCCCCTCGAACCTCGGGGGTCAATCAGCCCCAGCATTTT.

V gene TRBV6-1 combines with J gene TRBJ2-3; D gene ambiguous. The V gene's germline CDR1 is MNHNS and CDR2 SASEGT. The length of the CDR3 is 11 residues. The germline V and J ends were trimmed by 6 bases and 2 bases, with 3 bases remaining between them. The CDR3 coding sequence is TGTGCCAGCAGGTACACAGATACGCAGTATTTT. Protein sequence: CASRYTDTQYF.

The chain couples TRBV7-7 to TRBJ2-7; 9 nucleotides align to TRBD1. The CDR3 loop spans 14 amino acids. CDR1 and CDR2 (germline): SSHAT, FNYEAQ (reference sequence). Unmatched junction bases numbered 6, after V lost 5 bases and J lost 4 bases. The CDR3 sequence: CASSPGTGNYEQYF. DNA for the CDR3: TGTGCCAGCAGCCCAGGGACAGGGAATTACGAGCAGTACTTC.

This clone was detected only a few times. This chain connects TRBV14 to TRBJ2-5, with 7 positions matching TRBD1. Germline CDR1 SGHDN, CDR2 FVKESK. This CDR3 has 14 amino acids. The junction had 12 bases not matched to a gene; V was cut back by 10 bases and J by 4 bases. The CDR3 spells CATGGKGGRETQYF. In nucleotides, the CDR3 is TGTGCCACTGGCGGTAAAGGGGGCAGAGAGACCCAGTACTTC.

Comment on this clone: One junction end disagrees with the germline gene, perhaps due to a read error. CDR3 amino acids: CASSLSPVDTGGLFF. The CDR3 nucleotides are TGCGCCAGCAGCTTGTCCCCCGTCGACACCGGGGGGCTGTTTTTT. V is TRBV5-1 and J is TRBJ2-2; tentative D call: TRBD2 (6 bases). Germline-derived CDR1 and CDR2 are SGHRS and YFSETQ. The length of the CDR3 is 15 residues.

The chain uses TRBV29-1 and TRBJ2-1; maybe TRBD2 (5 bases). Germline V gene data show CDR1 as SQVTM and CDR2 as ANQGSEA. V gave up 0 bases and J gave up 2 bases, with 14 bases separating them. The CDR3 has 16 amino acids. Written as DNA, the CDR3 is TGCAGCGTTGAAGATATCCCTAGCCGGGCCTACAATGAGCAGTTCTTC. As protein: CSVEDIPSRAYNEQFF.

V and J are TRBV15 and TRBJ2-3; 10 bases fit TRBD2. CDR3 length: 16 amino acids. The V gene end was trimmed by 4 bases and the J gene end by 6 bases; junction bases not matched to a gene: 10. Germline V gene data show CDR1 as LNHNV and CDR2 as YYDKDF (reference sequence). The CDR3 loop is CATSKKLAGFLDTQYF. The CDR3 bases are TGTGCCACCAGCAAGAAACTAGCGGGGTTTCTGGATACGCAGTATTTT.

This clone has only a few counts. As DNA, the CDR3 is TGTGCCATCAGACTTTCAGGGGGCCTGGACACTGAAGCTTTCTTT. This encodes CAIRLSGGLDTEAFF. This chain connects TRBV10-3 to TRBJ1-1; 8 positions agree with TRBD1. This CDR3 region has 15 residues. Germline assignment: CDR1 ENHRY and CDR2 SYGVKD. After removal of 6 bases from V and 3 bases from J, the junction contained 9 bases not matched to a gene.

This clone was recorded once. The CDR3 is CASRTQRGALSGVGSSTDTQYF. In DNA, the CDR3 is TGCGCCAGCAGAACCCAGCGGGGGGCCCTCTCAGGAGTGGGGAGTAGCACAGATACGCAGTATTTT. The chain joins TRBV5-1 to TRBJ2-3, with TRBD2 matching 9 bases. V was clipped by 5 bases and J by 0 bases; unmatched bases: 25. The CDR3 spans 22 residues. Germline loops: CDR1 SGHRS, CDR2 YFSETQ.

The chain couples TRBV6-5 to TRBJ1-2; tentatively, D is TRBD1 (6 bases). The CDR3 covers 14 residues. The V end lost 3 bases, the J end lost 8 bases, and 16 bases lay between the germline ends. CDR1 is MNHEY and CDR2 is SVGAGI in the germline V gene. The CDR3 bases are TGTGCCAGCAGTTATATCCGGGGGGCTAGGGGCTACACCTTC. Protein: CASSYIRGARGYTF.

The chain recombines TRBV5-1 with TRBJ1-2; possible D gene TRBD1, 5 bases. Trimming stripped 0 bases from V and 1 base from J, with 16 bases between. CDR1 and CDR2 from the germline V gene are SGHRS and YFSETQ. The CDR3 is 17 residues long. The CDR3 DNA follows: TGCGCCAGCAGCTTGGCGGTGGGGCAGGCGGTTAACTATGGCTACACCTTC. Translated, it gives CASSLAVGQAVNYGYTF. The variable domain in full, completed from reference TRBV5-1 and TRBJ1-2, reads KAGVTQTPRYLIKTRGQQVTLSCSPISGHRSVSWYQQTPGQGLQFLFEYFSETQRNKGNFPGRFSGRQFSNSRSEMNVSTLELGDSALYLCASSLAVGQAVNYGYTFGSGTRLTVV.

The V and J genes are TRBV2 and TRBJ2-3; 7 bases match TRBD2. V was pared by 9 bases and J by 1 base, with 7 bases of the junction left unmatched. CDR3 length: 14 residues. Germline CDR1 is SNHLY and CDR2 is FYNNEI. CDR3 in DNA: TGTGCCAGTATCGGGGGAGGGGGCACAGATACGCAGTATTTT. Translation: CASIGGGGTDTQYF.

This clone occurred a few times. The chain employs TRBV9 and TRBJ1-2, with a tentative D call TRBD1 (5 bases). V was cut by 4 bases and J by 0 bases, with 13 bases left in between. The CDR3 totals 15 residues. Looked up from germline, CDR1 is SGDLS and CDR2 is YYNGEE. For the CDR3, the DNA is TGTGCCAGCAGCTATAGCGGGACGGCTAACTATGGCTACACCTTC. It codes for CASSYSGTANYGYTF.

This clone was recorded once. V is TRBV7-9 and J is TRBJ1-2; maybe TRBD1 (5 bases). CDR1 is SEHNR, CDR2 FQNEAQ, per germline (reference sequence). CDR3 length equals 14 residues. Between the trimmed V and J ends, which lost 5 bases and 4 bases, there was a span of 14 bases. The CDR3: CASSTNRSPYGYTF. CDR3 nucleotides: TGTGCCAGCAGCACCAACAGGAGCCCCTATGGCTACACCTTC.

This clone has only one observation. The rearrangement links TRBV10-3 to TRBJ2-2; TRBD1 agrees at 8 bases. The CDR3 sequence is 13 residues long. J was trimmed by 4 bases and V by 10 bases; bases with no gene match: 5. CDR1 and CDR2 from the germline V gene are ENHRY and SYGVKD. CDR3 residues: CATPGTGTGELFF. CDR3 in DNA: TGTGCCACTCCCGGGACAGGCACCGGGGAGCTGTTTTTT.

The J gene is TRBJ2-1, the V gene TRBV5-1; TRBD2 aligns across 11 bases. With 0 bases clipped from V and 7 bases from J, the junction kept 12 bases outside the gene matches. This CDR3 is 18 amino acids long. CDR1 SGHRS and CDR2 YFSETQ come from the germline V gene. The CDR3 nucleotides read TGCGCCAGCAGCTTGGTTAGCGGGGGGGCTTCGGTGGAAAATGAGCAGTTCTTC. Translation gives CASSLVSGGASVENEQFF. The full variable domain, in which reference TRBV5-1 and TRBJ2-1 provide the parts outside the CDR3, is KAGVTQTPRYLIKTRGQQVTLSCSPISGHRSVSWYQQTPGQGLQFLFEYFSETQRNKGNFPGRFSGRQFSNSRSEMNVSTLELGDSALYLCASSLVSGGASVENEQFFGPGTRLTVL.

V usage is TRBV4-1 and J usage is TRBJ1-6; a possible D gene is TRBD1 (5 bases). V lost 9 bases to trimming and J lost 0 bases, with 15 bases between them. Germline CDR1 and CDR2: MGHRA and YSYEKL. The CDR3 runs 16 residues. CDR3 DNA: TGCGCCAGTCGTTCCCCCGACAGCTCCTATAATTCACCCCTCCACTTT. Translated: CASRSPDSSYNSPLHF.